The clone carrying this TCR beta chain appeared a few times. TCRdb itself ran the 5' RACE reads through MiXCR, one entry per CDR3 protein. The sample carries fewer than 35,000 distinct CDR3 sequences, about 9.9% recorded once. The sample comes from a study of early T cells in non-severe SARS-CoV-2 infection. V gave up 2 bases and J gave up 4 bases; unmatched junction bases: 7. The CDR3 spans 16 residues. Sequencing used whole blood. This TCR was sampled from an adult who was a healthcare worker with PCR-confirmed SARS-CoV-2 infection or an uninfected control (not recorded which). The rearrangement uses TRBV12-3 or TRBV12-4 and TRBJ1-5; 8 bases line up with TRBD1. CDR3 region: CASSLRTGISNQPQHF. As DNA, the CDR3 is TGTGCCAGCAGTTTAAGGACAGGGATTTCGAATCAGCCCCAGCATTTT.